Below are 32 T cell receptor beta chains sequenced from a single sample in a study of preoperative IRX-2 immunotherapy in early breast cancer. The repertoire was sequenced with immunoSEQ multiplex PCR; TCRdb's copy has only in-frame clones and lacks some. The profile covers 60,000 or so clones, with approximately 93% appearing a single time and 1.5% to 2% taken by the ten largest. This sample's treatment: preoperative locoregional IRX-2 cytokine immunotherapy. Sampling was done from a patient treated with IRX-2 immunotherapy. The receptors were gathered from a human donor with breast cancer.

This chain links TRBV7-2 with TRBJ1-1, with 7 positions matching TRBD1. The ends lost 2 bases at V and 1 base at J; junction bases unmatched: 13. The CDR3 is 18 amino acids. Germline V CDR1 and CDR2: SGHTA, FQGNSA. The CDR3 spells CASSLLRTGVGANTEAFF. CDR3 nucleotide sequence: TGTGCCAGCAGCTTACTCAGGACAGGAGTGGGGGCGAACACTGAAGCTTTCTTT.

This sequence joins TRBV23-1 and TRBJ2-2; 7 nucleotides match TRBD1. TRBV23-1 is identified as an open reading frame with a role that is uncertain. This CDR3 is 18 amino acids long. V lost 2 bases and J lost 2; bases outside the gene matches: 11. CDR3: CASSQAPGQIPNTGELFF. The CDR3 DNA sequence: TGCGCCAGCAGTCAAGCCCCGGGACAGATTCCTAACACCGGGGAGCTGTTTTTT.

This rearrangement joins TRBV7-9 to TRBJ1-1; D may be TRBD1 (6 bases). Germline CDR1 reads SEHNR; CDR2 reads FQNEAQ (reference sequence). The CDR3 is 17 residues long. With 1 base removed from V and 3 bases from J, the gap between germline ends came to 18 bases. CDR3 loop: CASSLGSGQGTDTEAFF. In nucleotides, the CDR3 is TGTGCCAGCAGCTTAGGGTCAGGGCAGGGGACGGACACTGAAGCTTTCTTT.

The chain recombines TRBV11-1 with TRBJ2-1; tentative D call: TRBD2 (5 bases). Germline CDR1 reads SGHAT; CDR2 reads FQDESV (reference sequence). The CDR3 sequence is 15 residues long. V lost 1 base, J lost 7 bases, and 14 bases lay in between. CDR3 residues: CASSLGLARANEQFF. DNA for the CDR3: TGTGCCAGCAGCTTAGGGCTAGCTCGGGCTAATGAGCAGTTCTTC. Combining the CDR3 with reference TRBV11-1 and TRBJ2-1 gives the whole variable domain EAEVAQSPRYKITEKSQAVAFWCDPISGHATLYWYRQILGQGPELLVQFQDESVVDDSQLPKDRFSAERLKGVDSTLKIQPAELGDSAMYLCASSLGLARANEQFFGPGTRLTVL.

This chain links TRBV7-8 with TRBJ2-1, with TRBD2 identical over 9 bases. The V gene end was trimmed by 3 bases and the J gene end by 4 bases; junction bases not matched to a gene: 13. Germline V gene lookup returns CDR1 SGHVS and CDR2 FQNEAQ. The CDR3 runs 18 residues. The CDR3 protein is CASSFGLAGSGPYNEQFF. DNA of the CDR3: TGTGCCAGCAGCTTCGGCCTAGCGGGGTCCGGGCCTTACAATGAGCAGTTCTTC.

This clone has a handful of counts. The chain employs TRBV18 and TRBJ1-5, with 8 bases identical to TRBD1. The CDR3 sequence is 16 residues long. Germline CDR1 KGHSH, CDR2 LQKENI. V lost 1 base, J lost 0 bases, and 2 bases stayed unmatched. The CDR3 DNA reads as TGTGCCAGCTCACCACGGACAGGGAATAGCAATCAGCCCCAGCATTTT. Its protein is CASSPRTGNSNQPQHF. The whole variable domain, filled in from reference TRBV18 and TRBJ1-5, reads NAGVMQNPRHLVRRRGQEARLRCSPMKGHSHVYWYRQLPEEGLKFMVYLQKENIIDESGMPKERFSAEFPKEGPSILRIQQVVRGDSAAYFCASSPRTGNSNQPQHFGDGTRLSIL.

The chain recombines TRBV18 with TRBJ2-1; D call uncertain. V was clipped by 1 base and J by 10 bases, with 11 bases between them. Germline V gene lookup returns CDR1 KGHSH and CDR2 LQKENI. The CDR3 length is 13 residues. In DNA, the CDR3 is TGTGCCAGCTCACCACTTGGGTCCGCGGAGCAGTTCTTC. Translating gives CASSPLGSAEQFF.

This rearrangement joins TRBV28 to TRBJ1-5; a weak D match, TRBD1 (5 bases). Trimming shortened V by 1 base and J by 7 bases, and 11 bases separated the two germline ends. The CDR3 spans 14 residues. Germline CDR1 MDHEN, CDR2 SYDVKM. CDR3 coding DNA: TGTGCCAGCAGTTTATCTCGACAGACGCAGCCCCAGCATTTT. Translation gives CASSLSRQTQPQHF.

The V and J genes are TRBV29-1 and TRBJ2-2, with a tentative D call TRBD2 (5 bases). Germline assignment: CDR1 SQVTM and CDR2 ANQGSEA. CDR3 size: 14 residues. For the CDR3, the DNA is TGCAGTGTCGAAGGGCCGGGATACAACGGGGAGCTGTTTTTT. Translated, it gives CSVEGPGYNGELFF.

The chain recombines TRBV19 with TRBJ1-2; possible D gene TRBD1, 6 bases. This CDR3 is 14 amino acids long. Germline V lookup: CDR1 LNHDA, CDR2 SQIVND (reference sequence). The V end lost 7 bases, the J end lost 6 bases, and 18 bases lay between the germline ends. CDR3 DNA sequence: TGTGCCAGTATTCGGACAGCCGGGGGGAATGGCTACACCTTC. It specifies CASIRTAGGNGYTF.

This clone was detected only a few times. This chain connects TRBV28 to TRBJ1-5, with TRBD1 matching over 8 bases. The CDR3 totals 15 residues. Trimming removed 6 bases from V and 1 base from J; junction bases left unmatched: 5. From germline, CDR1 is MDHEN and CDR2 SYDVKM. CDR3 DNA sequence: TGTGCCAGCAGCCAGGACAGGGTAAGCAATCAGCCCCAGCATTTT. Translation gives CASSQDRVSNQPQHF.

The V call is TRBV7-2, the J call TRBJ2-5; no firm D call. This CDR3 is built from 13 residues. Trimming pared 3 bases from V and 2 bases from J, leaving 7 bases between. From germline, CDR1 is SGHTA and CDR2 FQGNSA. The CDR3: CASSFAAQETQYF. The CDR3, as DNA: TGTGCCAGCAGCTTTGCGGCTCAAGAGACCCAGTACTTC.

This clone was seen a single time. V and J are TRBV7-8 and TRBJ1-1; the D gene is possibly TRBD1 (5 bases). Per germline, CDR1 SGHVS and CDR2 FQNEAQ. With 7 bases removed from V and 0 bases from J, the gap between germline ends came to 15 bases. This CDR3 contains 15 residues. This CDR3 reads CASTASGRMNTEAFF. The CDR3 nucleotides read TGTGCCAGCACCGCTTCGGGGCGCATGAACACTGAAGCTTTCTTT. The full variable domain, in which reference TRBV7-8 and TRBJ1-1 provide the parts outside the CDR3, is GAGVSQSPRYKVAKRGQDVALRCDPISGHVSLFWYQQALGQGPEFLTYFQNEAQLDKSGLPSDRFFAERPEGSVSTLKIQRTQQEDSAVYLCASTASGRMNTEAFFGQGTRLTVV.

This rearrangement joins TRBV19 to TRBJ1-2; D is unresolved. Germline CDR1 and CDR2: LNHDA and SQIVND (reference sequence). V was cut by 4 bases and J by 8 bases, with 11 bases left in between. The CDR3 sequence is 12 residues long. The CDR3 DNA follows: TGTGCCAGTAGTACGACCCGACGGGGCTACACCTTC. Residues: CASSTTRRGYTF.

This chain's CDR3 is CASSLVPTSAKNIQYF. CDR3 coding DNA: TGTGCCAGCAGCTTGGTCCCCACCTCGGCCAAAAACATTCAGTACTTC. This chain connects TRBV5-5 to TRBJ2-4; D gene uncertain. With 0 bases removed from V and 1 base from J, the gap between germline ends came to 11 bases. Germline CDR1 and CDR2: SGHKS and YYEKEE (reference sequence). The CDR3 contains 16 residues.

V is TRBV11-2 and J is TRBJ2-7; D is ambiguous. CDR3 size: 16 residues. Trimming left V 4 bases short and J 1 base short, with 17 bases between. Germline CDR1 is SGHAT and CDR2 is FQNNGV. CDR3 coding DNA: TGTGCCAGCAGCTCCTCCCCGGACGGCGTATCCTACGAGCAGTACTTC. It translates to CASSSSPDGVSYEQYF.

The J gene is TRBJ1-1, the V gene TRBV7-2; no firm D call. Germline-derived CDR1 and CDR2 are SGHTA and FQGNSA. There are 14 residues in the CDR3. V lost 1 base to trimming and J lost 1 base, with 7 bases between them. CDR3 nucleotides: TGTGCCAGCAGCTTAGGGATCTGGAACACTGAAGCTTTCTTT. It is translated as CASSLGIWNTEAFF. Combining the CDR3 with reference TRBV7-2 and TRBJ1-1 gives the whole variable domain GAGVSQSPSNKVTEKGKDVELRCDPISGHTALYWYRQSLGQGLEFLIYFQGNSAPDKSGLPSDRFSAERTGGSVSTLTIQRTQQEDSAVYLCASSLGIWNTEAFFGQGTRLTVV.

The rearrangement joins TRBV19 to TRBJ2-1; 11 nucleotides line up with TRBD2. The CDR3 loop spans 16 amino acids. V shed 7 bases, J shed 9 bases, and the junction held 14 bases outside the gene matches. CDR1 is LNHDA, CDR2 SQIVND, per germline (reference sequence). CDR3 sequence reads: CASNPPGTSGRSEQFF. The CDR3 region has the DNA TGTGCCAGTAACCCCCCCGGGACTAGCGGCCGGAGTGAGCAGTTCTTC.

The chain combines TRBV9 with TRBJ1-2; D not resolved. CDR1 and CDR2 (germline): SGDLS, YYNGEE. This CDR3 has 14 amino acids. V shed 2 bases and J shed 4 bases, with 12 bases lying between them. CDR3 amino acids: CASSVTLVGYGYTF. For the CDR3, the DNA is TGTGCCAGCAGCGTCACCCTCGTGGGCTATGGCTACACCTTC.

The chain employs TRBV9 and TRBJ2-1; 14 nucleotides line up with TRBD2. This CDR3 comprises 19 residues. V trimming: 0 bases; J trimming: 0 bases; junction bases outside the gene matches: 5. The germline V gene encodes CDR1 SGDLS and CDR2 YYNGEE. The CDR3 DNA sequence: TGTGCCAGCAGCGTAGGTTTCGGACTAGCGGGAGGCTCCTACAATGAGCAGTTCTTC. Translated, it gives CASSVGFGLAGGSYNEQFF.

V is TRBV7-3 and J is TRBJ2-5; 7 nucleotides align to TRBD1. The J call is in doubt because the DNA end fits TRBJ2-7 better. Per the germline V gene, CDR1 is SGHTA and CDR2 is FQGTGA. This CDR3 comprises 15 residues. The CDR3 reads CASSAFGTASYEQYF. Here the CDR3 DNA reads TGTGCCAGCAGCGCGTTCGGGACAGCATCCTACGAGCAGTACTTC.

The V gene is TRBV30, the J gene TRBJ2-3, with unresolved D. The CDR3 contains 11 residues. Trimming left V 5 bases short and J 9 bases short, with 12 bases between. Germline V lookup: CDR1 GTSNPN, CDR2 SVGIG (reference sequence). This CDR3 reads CAWDSGGTQYF. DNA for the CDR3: TGTGCCTGGGACTCGGGCGGAACGCAGTATTTT.

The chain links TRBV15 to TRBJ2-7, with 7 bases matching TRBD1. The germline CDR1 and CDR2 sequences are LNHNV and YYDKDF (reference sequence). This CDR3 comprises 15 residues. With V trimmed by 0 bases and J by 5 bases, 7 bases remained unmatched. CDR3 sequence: CATSRDLTGPHEQYF. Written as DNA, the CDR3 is TGTGCCACCAGCAGAGATCTGACAGGGCCCCACGAGCAGTACTTC.

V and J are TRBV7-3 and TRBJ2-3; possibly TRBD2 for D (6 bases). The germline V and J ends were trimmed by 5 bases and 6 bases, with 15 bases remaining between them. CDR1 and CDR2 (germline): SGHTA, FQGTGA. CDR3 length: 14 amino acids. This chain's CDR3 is CASSPLGGTDTQYF. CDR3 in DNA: TGTGCCAGCAGCCCCCTCGGCGGGACCGATACGCAGTATTTT. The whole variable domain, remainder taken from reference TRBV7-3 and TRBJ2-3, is GAGVSQTPSNKVTEKGKYVELRCDPISGHTALYWYRQSLGQGPEFLIYFQGTGAADDSGLPNDRFFAVRPEGSVSTLKIQRTERGDSAVYLCASSPLGGTDTQYFGPGTRLTVL.

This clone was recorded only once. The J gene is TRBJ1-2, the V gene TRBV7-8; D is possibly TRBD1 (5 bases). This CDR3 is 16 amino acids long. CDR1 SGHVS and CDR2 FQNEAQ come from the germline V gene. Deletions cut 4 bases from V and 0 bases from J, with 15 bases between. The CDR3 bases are TGTGCCAGCAGCTCGGGACCGCCACGGGCTAACTATGGCTACACCTTC. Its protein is CASSSGPPRANYGYTF. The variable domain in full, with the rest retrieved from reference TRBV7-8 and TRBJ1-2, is GAGVSQSPRYKVAKRGQDVALRCDPISGHVSLFWYQQALGQGPEFLTYFQNEAQLDKSGLPSDRFFAERPEGSVSTLKIQRTQQEDSAVYLCASSSGPPRANYGYTFGSGTRLTVV.

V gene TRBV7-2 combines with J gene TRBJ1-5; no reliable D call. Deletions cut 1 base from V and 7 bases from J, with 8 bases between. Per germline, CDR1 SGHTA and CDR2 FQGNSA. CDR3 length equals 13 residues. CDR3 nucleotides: TGTGCCAGCAGCTTAGACAGAAGGCAGCCCCAGCATTTT. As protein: CASSLDRRQPQHF.

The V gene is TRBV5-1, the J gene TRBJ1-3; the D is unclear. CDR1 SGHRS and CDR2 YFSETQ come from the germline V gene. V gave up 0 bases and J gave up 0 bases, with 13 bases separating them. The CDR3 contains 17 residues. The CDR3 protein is CASSLALAGSSGNTIYF. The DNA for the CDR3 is TGCGCCAGCAGCTTGGCCCTAGCTGGCAGCTCTGGAAACACCATATATTTT.

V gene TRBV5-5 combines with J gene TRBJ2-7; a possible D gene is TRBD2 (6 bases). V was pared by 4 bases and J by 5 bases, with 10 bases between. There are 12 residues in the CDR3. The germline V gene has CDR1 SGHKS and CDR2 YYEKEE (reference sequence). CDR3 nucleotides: TGTGCCAGCAGCCGCTGGGGGGACGAGCAGTACTTC. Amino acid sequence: CASSRWGDEQYF.

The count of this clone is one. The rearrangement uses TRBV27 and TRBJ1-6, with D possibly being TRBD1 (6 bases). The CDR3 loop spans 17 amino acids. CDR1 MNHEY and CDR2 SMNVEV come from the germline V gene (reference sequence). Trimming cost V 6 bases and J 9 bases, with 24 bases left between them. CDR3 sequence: CASRPLGRQQGTSPLHF. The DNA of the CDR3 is TGTGCCAGCAGGCCCTTAGGACGTCAACAGGGTACTTCACCCCTCCACTTT.

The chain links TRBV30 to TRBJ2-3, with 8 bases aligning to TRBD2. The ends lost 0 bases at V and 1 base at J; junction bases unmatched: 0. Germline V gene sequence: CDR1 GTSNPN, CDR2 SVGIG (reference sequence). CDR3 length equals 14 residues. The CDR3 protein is CAWSVGGGTDTQYF. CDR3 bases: TGTGCCTGGAGTGTCGGGGGGGGCACAGATACGCAGTATTTT.

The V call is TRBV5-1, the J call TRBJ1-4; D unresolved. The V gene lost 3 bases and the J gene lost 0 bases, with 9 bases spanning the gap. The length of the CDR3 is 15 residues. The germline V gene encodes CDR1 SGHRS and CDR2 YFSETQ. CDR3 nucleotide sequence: TGCGCCAGCAGCTACGGGGATGCAACTAATGAAAAACTGTTTTTT. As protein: CASSYGDATNEKLFF.

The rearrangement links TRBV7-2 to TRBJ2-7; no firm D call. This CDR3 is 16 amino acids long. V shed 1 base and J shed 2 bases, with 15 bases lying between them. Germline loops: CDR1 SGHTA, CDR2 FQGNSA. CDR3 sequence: CASSLGIGTQAYEQYF. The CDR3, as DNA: TGTGCCAGCAGCTTAGGTATAGGAACCCAGGCCTACGAGCAGTACTTC. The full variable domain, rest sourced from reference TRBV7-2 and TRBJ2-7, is GAGVSQSPSNKVTEKGKDVELRCDPISGHTALYWYRQSLGQGLEFLIYFQGNSAPDKSGLPSDRFSAERTGGSVSTLTIQRTQQEDSAVYLCASSLGIGTQAYEQYFGPGTRLTVT.